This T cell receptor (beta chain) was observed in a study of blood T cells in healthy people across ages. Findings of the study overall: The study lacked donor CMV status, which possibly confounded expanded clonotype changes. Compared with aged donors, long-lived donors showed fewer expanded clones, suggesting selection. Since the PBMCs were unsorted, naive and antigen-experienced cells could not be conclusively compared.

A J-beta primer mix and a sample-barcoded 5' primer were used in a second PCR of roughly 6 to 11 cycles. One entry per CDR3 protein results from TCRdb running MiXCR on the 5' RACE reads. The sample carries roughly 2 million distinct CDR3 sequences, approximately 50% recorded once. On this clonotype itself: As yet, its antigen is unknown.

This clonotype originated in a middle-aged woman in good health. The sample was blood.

Written as DNA, the CDR3 is TGTGCCAGCAGTCCCACTACCGGGACAGGGCACAATGAGCAGTACTTC. It yields the protein CASSPTTGTGHNEQYF. The rearrangement joins TRBV28 to TRBJ2-5, with 9 bases lining up with TRBD1. Per germline, CDR1 MDHEN and CDR2 SYDVKM. V shed 5 bases and J 11 bases; nucleotides not matched to a gene: 18. CDR3 length: 16 residues.